The present T cell receptor beta chain was sequenced within a study of T cell responses to AZD1222 COVID-19 vaccine. Study-wide findings and caveats: Two AZD1222 doses significantly raised spike-specific TCR breadth and depth over controls. The donors showed a predominance of white British ancestry and of females, with possible underestimation of clonal diversity. Repertoires were obtained solely post-peak T cell response. Within unmutated variant regions lay the reported targets of nearly half of spike-specific TCRs.

The germline gives CDR1 SGHRS, CDR2 YFSETQ. Trimming took off 2 bases at V and 3 bases at J, with 14 bases between the two ends. This CDR3 is 15 amino acids long. A word on this clone: Its antigen remains unknown.

Assay used: immunoSEQ multiplex PCR; TCRdb lists only in-frame clones, some missing. The sample records about 130,000 clones, roughly nine tenths being singletons. The sequence was obtained from an adult who received the AZD1222 COVID-19 vaccine. Material: peripheral blood, obtained 28 days after the second AZD1222 dose. V and J are TRBV5-1 and TRBJ1-1; D may be TRBD1 (6 bases). The chain's CDR3 is CASSLSGVPDTEAFF. The DNA for the CDR3 is TGCGCCAGCAGCTTATCAGGGGTTCCAGACACTGAAGCTTTCTTT.